Presented here are 13 T cell receptor beta chains from one specimen sequenced in a study of patients and donors after allogeneic stem cell transplantation. TCRdb used MiXCR to reprocess the RT-PCR reads, holding one entry per CDR3 protein. The table has 20,000 to 30,000 distinct CDR3 sequences, over 7% seen once. What was sequenced was blood, either unsorted or a sorted T cell fraction (not recorded which). Receptors were obtained from a human donor who was either an allogeneic HSCT recipient or a stem cell or donor lymphocyte infusion donor (not recorded which). It is not recorded whose cells these are; they may come from a transplant donor.

This clonotype was seen many times. The chain recombines TRBV6-1 with TRBJ2-1, with 9 bases matching TRBD2. V lost 6 bases and J lost 1; bases outside the gene matches: 4. Germline CDR1 and CDR2: MNHNS and SASEGT. This CDR3 has 15 amino acids. CDR3 sequence (DNA): TGTGCCAGCAGCGGCGGGGGGGCGTCCTACAATGAGCAGTTCTTC. It translates to CASSGGGASYNEQFF.

This clonotype was observed many times. The chain uses TRBV28 and TRBJ1-2; 10 bases align to TRBD1. The V and J ends lost 10 bases and 5 bases, in that order; junction bases with no gene match: 7. Germline V gene lookup returns CDR1 MDHEN and CDR2 SYDVKM. This CDR3 comprises 13 residues. DNA of the CDR3: TGTGCCACCAAAGGACAGGGGGAGTATGGCTACACCTTC. Its translation: CATKGQGEYGYTF.

The table lists this clonotype with many counts. The genes are TRBV29-1 and TRBJ2-5, with D perhaps matching TRBD1 (5 bases). Looked up from germline, CDR1 is SQVTM and CDR2 is ANQGSEA. The V gene lost 6 bases and the J gene lost 0 bases, with 14 bases spanning the gap. The length of the CDR3 is 14 residues. The CDR3 loop reads CSVGQGSYQETQYF. The CDR3 region has the DNA TGCAGCGTGGGGCAGGGATCGTACCAAGAGACCCAGTACTTC.

The rearrangement links TRBV9 to TRBJ2-2, with TRBD2 as a possible D gene (6 bases). The germline CDR1 and CDR2 sequences are SGDLS and YYNGEE. Trimming removed 4 bases from V and 6 bases from J, with 19 bases in between. This CDR3 region has 16 residues. Here the CDR3 DNA reads TGTGCCAGCAGCCCCTCCGGGGGACGCCAGTCCGGGGAGCTGTTTTTT. As protein: CASSPSGGRQSGELFF.

This clonotype was picked up a small number of times. V is TRBV7-9 and J is TRBJ2-3; D remains ambiguous. CDR3 size: 13 residues. Trimming took 5 bases from V and 6 from J, leaving 12 bases between them. CDR1 is SEHNR and CDR2 is FQNEAQ in the germline V gene (reference sequence). The CDR3: CASSPPHPDTQYF. The CDR3 nucleotides read TGTGCCAGCAGCCCGCCTCATCCCGATACGCAGTATTTT. The full variable domain, in which reference TRBV7-9 and TRBJ2-3 provide the parts outside the CDR3, is DTGVSQNPRHKITKRGQNVTFRCDPISEHNRLYWYRQTLGQGPEFLTYFQNEAQLEKSRLLSDRFSAERPKGSFSTLEIQRTEQGDSAMYLCASSPPHPDTQYFGPGTRLTVL.

Sample share makes this clonotype medium-sized. V and J are TRBV10-3 and TRBJ2-1, with 7 bases that match TRBD1. J gave up 5 bases and V 7 bases, and 5 bases lay outside the gene matches. The V gene's germline CDR1 is ENHRY and CDR2 SYGVKD. The CDR3 runs 13 residues. The CDR3 DNA reads TGTGCCATCAAGGGGGCGGATAACAATGAGCAGTTCTTC. Its translation: CAIKGADNNEQFF.

This clonotype came up many times. The J gene is TRBJ2-6, the V gene TRBV15; D call uncertain. Trimming took off 4 bases at V and 0 bases at J, with 10 bases between the two ends. The CDR3 consists of 16 residues. Germline assignment: CDR1 LNHNV and CDR2 YYDKDF (reference sequence). The CDR3 DNA is TGTGCCACCAGCAACCTAGGGTTCTCTGGGGCCAACGTCCTGACTTTC. This codes for CATSNLGFSGANVLTF.

In its sample, this clonotype is medium-sized. This sequence joins TRBV7-3 and TRBJ2-2; D gene uncertain. The germline gives CDR1 SGHTA, CDR2 FQGTGA. V dropped 5 bases and J dropped 7 bases, with 11 bases sitting between them. This CDR3 comprises 13 residues. The CDR3 bases are TGTGCCAGCAGCATAAATATGGGCGGGGAGCTGTTTTTT. This translates into CASSINMGGELFF. Based on the CDR3 plus reference TRBV7-3 and TRBJ2-2, the full variable domain is GAGVSQTPSNKVTEKGKYVELRCDPISGHTALYWYRQSLGQGPEFLIYFQGTGAADDSGLPNDRFFAVRPEGSVSTLKIQRTERGDSAVYLCASSINMGGELFFGEGSRLTVL.

This clonotype was seen at least ten times. The V gene is TRBV5-6, the J gene TRBJ2-7, with TRBD2 matching over 7 bases. The junction had 6 bases not matched to a gene; V was cut back by 6 bases and J by 0 bases. The germline gives CDR1 SGHDT, CDR2 YYEEEE. The CDR3 covers 14 residues. The CDR3 DNA follows: TGTGCCAGCACGCGGGGGATGAGCTCCTACGAGCAGTACTTC. Translated: CASTRGMSSYEQYF.

This chain joins TRBV7-9 and TRBJ2-3, with D perhaps TRBD2 (5 bases). The CDR3 has 15 amino acids. Germline CDR1 and CDR2: SEHNR and FQNEAQ (reference sequence). The ends were cut back, 2 bases at V and 5 bases at J, with 14 bases in the middle. The CDR3 spells CASSLKQEGGDTQYF. The CDR3 DNA reads TGTGCCAGCAGCTTAAAGCAGGAAGGAGGAGATACGCAGTATTTT.

The CDR3 DNA sequence: TGCAGTGCTTATATGGGGGGCAATCAGCCCCAGCATTTT. The encoded protein is CSAYMGGNQPQHF. This chain joins TRBV20-1 and TRBJ1-5, with a tentative D call TRBD1 (5 bases). Germline V gives CDR1 DFQATT, CDR2 SNEGSKA (reference sequence). The CDR3 runs 13 residues. V lost 5 bases, J lost 2 bases, and 10 bases lay in between.

The chain combines TRBV3-1 with TRBJ2-1; TRBD2 matches 7 bases. The V segment lost 4 bases and the J segment 9 bases; nucleotides outside the gene matches: 9. This CDR3 region has 14 residues. Germline V lookup: CDR1 LGHDT, CDR2 YNNKEL (reference sequence). As DNA, the CDR3 is TGTGCCAGCAGCCGACGACTAGCCTTTACTGAGCAGTTCTTC. Translating it yields CASSRRLAFTEQFF.

This clonotype was observed at least ten times. The rearrangement links TRBV7-8 to TRBJ2-5, with D unclear. The CDR3 runs to 13 residues. Germline V gene lookup returns CDR1 SGHVS and CDR2 FQNEAQ. Trimming removed 1 base from V and 5 bases from J, with 8 bases in between. The CDR3 DNA reads as TGTGCCAGCAGCTTAGGAAACTTGGAGACCCAGTACTTC. As protein: CASSLGNLETQYF.